The clone carrying this T cell receptor beta chain was detected only a few times. This CDR3 is 15 amino acids long. V lost 4 bases and J 0 bases, leaving 14 bases between the germline ends. Germline loops: CDR1 DFQATT, CDR2 SNEGSKA (reference sequence). An oligonucleotide containing a UMI was ligated to the 3' end of TCR cDNA. Input was about 1 to 1,100 ng of DNase-treated total RNA without cell sorting. The data were obtained in a study of naive and memory T cell subsets. Amplification of ligated cDNA took four PCR rounds with SP2 and nested alpha and beta constant primers. Alpha and beta constant region primers primed reverse transcription for blood and skin samples. Each CDR3 protein gets one entry after TCRdb re-called the 5' RACE reads with MiXCR. The sample lists 55,000 to 70,000 distinct CDR3 sequences, under 10% occurring once.

The source of this sequence is a female donor in good health. This chain links TRBV20-1 with TRBJ2-3; D not certain. This chain's CDR3 is CSAKPPAVSTDTQYF. The CDR3, as DNA: TGCAGTGCTAAACCCCCGGCGGTTAGCACAGATACGCAGTATTTT.